This T cell receptor (beta chain) was sequenced in a study of post-analysis software for immune sequencing data (dated by TCRdb to about 2015). General notes on the study: Recorded disease courses included relapsing-remitting, secondary progressive and progressive-relapsing multiple sclerosis, with some patients lacking subtype annotation. Patient repertoires were compared against roughly 11 previously published healthy control repertoires from donors aged 6 to 25 years. A subset of samples was prepared in parallel using single-end sample barcoding, then pooled and co-amplified after Illumina adapter ligation.

The CDR3 measures 13 amino acids from cysteine to phenylalanine. Only the CDR3 portion is preserved as DNA: 39 bases, with reading frame beginning at the first base. Deletion took 2 bases off V and 6 bases off J, with a span of 10 bases between the germline ends. The germline V gene (reference sequence) specifies SEHNR as CDR1 and FQNEAQ as CDR2. Receptor libraries were prepared by PCR. For sequencing, an Illumina HiSeq 2500 was employed. To reduce PCR and sequencing biases, unique molecular identifiers were built into the TCR beta cDNA libraries. Roughly 0.5 million cDNA molecules were obtained per 1 to 10 million input T cells, so each molecule approximated one T cell. The patient libraries were prepared and sequenced with the same protocol used for the earlier healthy control dataset. Samples belonging to the same batch were prepared together, multiplexed and sequenced on a shared HiSeq lane. Under the source paper's analysis protocol: MIGEC was used to process the raw barcoded reads, and molecular identifier groups with only a single read were discarded before consensus assembly and CDR3 extraction. Clonotype tables were post-analysed with VDJtools, and diversity was normalized by down-sampling all datasets to the smallest sample size. To correct batch-related cross-sample contamination, repertoire overlap clustering matched CDR3 amino acid sequences but not nucleotide sequences. The raw public reads went through TCRdb reprocessing: fastp at Q25, MiXCR clone calling, in-frame beta chains kept. Every CDR3 protein is listed once, alongside the most common genes and DNA of its rows. For this entry, the V and J calls and clone size follow TCRdb and not the study's own pipeline. The sample profile shows around 200,000 distinct CDR3 sequences; over 25% of them were found once. Approximately 3% of the sample lies in the top ten.

To demonstrate the VDJtools post-analysis software, TCR beta repertoires were profiled from the peripheral blood of 13 young patients with multiple sclerosis. The patients with multiple sclerosis were children and adolescents between roughly 6 and 17 years of age. At least ten counts were recorded for this clonotype. There is no known antigen for this receptor. Per-base qualities were not stored, and no clone one base away is much larger. What the work shows at the level of the full study, not this receptor alone: Significantly lower normalized Chao1 diversity was found in multiple sclerosis patients than in controls, suggesting substantial peripheral T-cell clonal expansion. Significantly higher frequencies in patients than in controls were found for roughly five TRBV segments, including TRBV5-6, TRBV5-1 and TRBV20-1. The control group was slightly older than the multiple sclerosis patient group. Direct clustering with F measure showed strong co-clustering of samples prepared in the same batch, prompting a batch-effect correction.

The sequence is built from TRBV7-9 and TRBJ1-2, with the D gene not confidently named. This clonotype was obtained from a girl under 18 with multiple sclerosis. The sample comprised blood. CDR3 region: CASSLRGNDGYTF. The nucleotide sequence is given as TGTGCCAGCAGCTTAAGAGGCAATGATGGCTACACCTTC.